Each of the 29 T cell receptor beta chains below was sequenced from the same sample in a study of patients and donors after allogeneic stem cell transplantation. TCRdb re-derived calls from the RT-PCR reads in MiXCR, one entry per CDR3 protein. The data contain approximately 220,000 distinct CDR3 sequences, 38% of them singletons. The sequencing sample was made of blood, either unsorted or a sorted T cell fraction (not recorded which). The receptor source for this set is a human donor who was either an allogeneic HSCT recipient or a stem cell or donor lymphocyte infusion donor (not recorded which). It is not recorded whose cells these are; they may come from a transplant donor.

V gene TRBV6-2 or TRBV6-3 combines with J gene TRBJ1-5, with D uncertain. The V gene's germline CDR1 is MNHEY and CDR2 SVGEGT. Trimming shortened V by 6 bases and J by 7 bases, and 10 bases separated the two germline ends. The length of the CDR3 is 12 residues. The CDR3 DNA reads TGTGCCAGCAGCCGACAATTCCAGCCCCAGCATTTT. This translates into CASSRQFQPQHF.

This clonotype appeared a few times. The chain is built from TRBV19 and TRBJ2-3; tentatively, D is TRBD2 (7 bases). Between the trimmed V and J ends, which lost 5 bases and 9 bases, there was a span of 21 bases. The CDR3 length is 15 residues. Germline V gene lookup returns CDR1 LNHDA and CDR2 SQIVND (reference sequence). CDR3 sequence reads: CASSLRTRAQGTQYF. In DNA form, the CDR3 reads TGTGCCAGTAGTCTCCGGACTAGAGCCCAGGGGACGCAGTATTTT.

This chain uses TRBV7-9 with TRBJ2-7, with D perhaps given as TRBD1 or TRBD2 (5 bases each). The CDR3 contains 15 residues. Trimming cost V 1 base and J 3 bases, with 13 bases left between them. Germline CDR1 SEHNR, CDR2 FQNEAQ (reference sequence). The chain's CDR3 is CASSLEGREIYEQYF. The CDR3 nucleotides read TGTGCCAGCAGCTTAGAGGGCAGGGAGATCTACGAGCAGTACTTC. Using reference TRBV7-9 and TRBJ2-7 for the parts outside the CDR3, the full variable domain is DTGVSQNPRHKITKRGQNVTFRCDPISEHNRLYWYRQTLGQGPEFLTYFQNEAQLEKSRLLSDRFSAERPKGSFSTLEIQRTEQGDSAMYLCASSLEGREIYEQYFGPGTRLTVT.

J is TRBJ2-5 and V is TRBV13, with TRBD1 identical over 8 bases. CDR1 is PRHDT and CDR2 is FYEKMQ in the germline V gene (reference sequence). The CDR3 length is 12 residues. V lost 8 bases to trimming and J lost 4 bases; unmatched junction nucleotides: 3. CDR3 in DNA: TGTGCCAGCGGACAGGGCGGAGAGACCCAGTACTTC. Translating it yields CASGQGGETQYF. Filled out from reference TRBV13 and TRBJ2-5, the complete variable domain reads AAGVIQSPRHLIKEKRETATLKCYPIPRHDTVYWYQQGPGQDPQFLISFYEKMQSDKGSIPDRFSAQQFSDYHSELNMSSLELGDSALYFCASGQGGETQYFGPGTRLLVL.

The table lists this clonotype with a few counts. This rearrangement joins TRBV7-8 to TRBJ1-1; D may be TRBD1 (5 bases). Germline assignment: CDR1 SGHVS and CDR2 FQNEAQ. There are 13 residues in the CDR3. Trimming pared 3 bases from V and 8 bases from J, leaving 13 bases between. This chain's CDR3 is CASSLGHRTEAFF. The DNA for the CDR3 is TGTGCCAGCAGCTTGGGGCACCGGACAGAAGCTTTCTTT.

The sample holds a few counts of this clonotype. The chain employs TRBV5-1 and TRBJ2-7, with 7 bases that match TRBD1. Germline V lookup: CDR1 SGHRS, CDR2 YFSETQ. This CDR3 comprises 14 residues. V lost 4 bases, J lost 0 bases, and 4 bases stayed unmatched. Here the CDR3 DNA reads TGCGCCAGCAGCCAGGGACAGTACTCCTACGAGCAGTACTTC. Amino acid sequence: CASSQGQYSYEQYF.

This chain links TRBV7-8 with TRBJ1-1; 7 bases are shared with TRBD1. Trimming removed 5 bases from V and 3 bases from J; junction bases left unmatched: 6. CDR1 is SGHVS, CDR2 FQNEAQ, per germline. This CDR3 has 14 amino acids. CDR3 amino acids: CASSPTGPYTEAFF. CDR3 in DNA: TGTGCCAGCAGCCCGACAGGGCCTTACACTGAAGCTTTCTTT.

The chain recombines TRBV12-3 or TRBV12-4 with TRBJ1-2, with D possibly TRBD1 on 5 matching bases. The CDR3 runs to 14 residues. V lost 6 bases and J lost 0, with 11 bases in between. CDR3 amino acids: CASRGTAPNYGYTF. The CDR3 DNA reads as TGTGCCAGCAGAGGGACGGCTCCTAACTATGGCTACACCTTC.

The chain is built from TRBV2 and TRBJ2-1; D gene ambiguous. CDR1 and CDR2 from the germline V gene are SNHLY and FYNNEI. The CDR3 length is 11 residues. The V and J ends lost 7 bases and 3 bases respectively, with 4 bases between them. The CDR3 region is CASNGYNEQFF. In nucleotides, the CDR3 is TGTGCCAGCAATGGCTACAATGAGCAGTTCTTC.

This clonotype was counted once. One end of the junction does not line up with germline, which may come from a read error. The chain combines TRBV29-1 with TRBJ1-2; 8 positions agree with TRBD1. The CDR3 has 13 residues. Per the germline V gene, CDR1 is SQVTM and CDR2 is ANQGSEA. The CDR3 nucleotides are TGCAGCGGTTCGACAGGGGCTAACTATGCCTACACCTTC. Protein sequence: CSGSTGANYAYTF.

V gene TRBV12-3 or TRBV12-4 combines with J gene TRBJ2-1; possible D gene TRBD1, 6 bases. With 3 bases removed from V and 7 bases from J, the gap between germline ends came to 16 bases. The CDR3 spans 15 residues. Written as DNA, the CDR3 is TGTGCCAGCAGTTTTGGGACACTCGAGGAAAATGAGCAGTTCTTC. This sequence encodes CASSFGTLEENEQFF.

The J gene is TRBJ2-7, the V gene TRBV5-1; no firm D call. CDR1 and CDR2 (germline): SGHRS, YFSETQ. The CDR3 consists of 16 residues. With 1 base removed from V and 0 bases from J, the gap between germline ends came to 14 bases. CDR3 in amino acids: CASSLRQASNSYEQYF. The CDR3 DNA reads as TGCGCCAGCAGCTTGCGGCAGGCGAGTAACTCCTACGAGCAGTACTTC.

This clonotype appeared a few times. The chain couples TRBV3-1 to TRBJ1-4; 8 bases are a match to TRBD1. After removal of 6 bases from V and 7 bases from J, the junction contained 10 bases not matched to a gene. From germline, CDR1 is LGHDT and CDR2 YNNKEL (reference sequence). The CDR3 loop spans 15 amino acids. The CDR3 DNA sequence: TGTGCCAGCAGTCTCAGGACAGGGAAAGGTGAAAAACTGTTTTTT. Protein product: CASSLRTGKGEKLFF.

The gene calls are TRBV5-1 and TRBJ2-1; D uncertain. CDR3 length: 15 residues. V shed 0 bases and J shed 0 bases, with 7 bases lying between them. Germline assignment: CDR1 SGHRS and CDR2 YFSETQ. DNA of the CDR3: TGCGCCAGCAGCTTGGGTGCGAACTCCTACAATGAGCAGTTCTTC. Translating gives CASSLGANSYNEQFF.

The chain is built from TRBV3-1 and TRBJ1-6; D remains unclear. The germline gives CDR1 LGHDT, CDR2 YNNKEL (reference sequence). This CDR3 region has 12 residues. V was shortened by 5 bases and J by 7 bases, with 6 bases between the two germline ends. CDR3 sequence reads: CASSKPNSPLHF. The CDR3, as DNA: TGTGCCAGCAGCAAACCAAATTCACCCCTCCACTTT.

The table lists this clonotype with a few counts. The V gene is TRBV20-1, the J gene TRBJ1-5; tentatively, D is TRBD1 (6 bases). The V gene's germline CDR1 is DFQATT and CDR2 SNEGSKA (reference sequence). Trimming pared 7 bases from V and 0 bases from J, leaving 22 bases between. The CDR3 is 17 amino acids. CDR3 DNA: TGCAGTGTCCGACGGACAGCGACCGGCACTAGCAATCAGCCCCAGCATTTT. This gives the protein CSVRRTATGTSNQPQHF.

J is TRBJ1-5 and V is TRBV28; D might be TRBD1 (6 bases). CDR3 size: 15 residues. CDR1 and CDR2 (germline): MDHEN, SYDVKM. The V gene lost 1 base and the J gene lost 5 bases, with 12 bases spanning the gap. The chain's CDR3 is CASSLSVAGDQPQHF. Here the CDR3 DNA reads TGTGCCAGCAGTTTATCGGTGGCAGGGGATCAGCCCCAGCATTTT.

This clonotype was detected only a few times. The chain carries TRBV5-1 and TRBJ1-5; tentatively, D is TRBD1 (5 bases). The V gene's germline CDR1 is SGHRS and CDR2 YFSETQ. Trimming left V 4 bases short and J 3 bases short, with 11 bases between. The CDR3 is made up of 14 amino acids. CDR3 protein: CASSLGLPNQPQHF. The CDR3 DNA reads as TGCGCCAGCAGCCTGGGACTTCCCAATCAGCCCCAGCATTTT.

This clonotype has a handful of counts. The rearrangement links TRBV12-3 or TRBV12-4 to TRBJ2-1; D is possibly TRBD2 (6 bases). There are 15 residues in the CDR3. V was shortened by 1 base and J by 2 bases, with 9 bases between the two germline ends. The CDR3 nucleotides are TGTGCCAGCAGTTTAGGGGGAGGCCCCTACAATGAGCAGTTCTTC. Protein: CASSLGGGPYNEQFF.

Ten or more counts support this clonotype. The V and J genes are TRBV5-1 and TRBJ1-1, with a weak D call TRBD1 (5 bases). V lost 1 base, J lost 3 bases, and 7 bases lay in between. Germline lookup yields CDR1 SGHRS and CDR2 YFSETQ. CDR3 size: 13 residues. CDR3 sequence reads: CASSLRGDTEAFF. In DNA form, the CDR3 reads TGCGCCAGCAGCTTGAGAGGGGACACTGAAGCTTTCTTT.

The chain joins TRBV12-3 or TRBV12-4 to TRBJ1-6, with unresolved D. The CDR3 consists of 17 residues. The ends were cut back, 1 base at V and 0 bases at J, with 10 bases in the middle. This CDR3 reads CASSLEDASSYNSPLHF. CDR3 in DNA: TGTGCCAGCAGTTTAGAGGACGCCAGCTCCTATAATTCACCCCTCCACTTT.

This clonotype came up a few times. The chain recombines TRBV10-1 with TRBJ2-5; the D is unclear. V dropped 2 bases and J dropped 5 bases, with 18 bases sitting between them. The CDR3 is 16 residues long. The germline V gene has CDR1 WNHNN and CDR2 SYGVQD (reference sequence). CDR3 amino acids: CASSEGRSSWMETQYF. Written as DNA, the CDR3 is TGCGCCAGCAGTGAGGGCCGGTCGTCGTGGATGGAGACCCAGTACTTC.

The chain uses TRBV10-3 and TRBJ2-2; D is undetermined. CDR3 length: 11 amino acids. Germline CDR1 and CDR2: ENHRY and SYGVKD. Trimming stripped 6 bases from V and 4 bases from J, with 3 bases between. The CDR3 loop reads CAIRGTGELFF. Here the CDR3 DNA reads TGTGCCATCAGGGGCACCGGGGAGCTGTTTTTT.

J is TRBJ1-2 and V is TRBV4-1, with TRBD1 matching 7 bases. The CDR3 contains 15 residues. CDR1 MGHRA and CDR2 YSYEKL come from the germline V gene. The trim removed 3 bases at V and 4 bases at J, leaving 8 bases unmatched. The CDR3 nucleotides read TGCGCCAGCAGCCACAGACAGGGTGGAAGCTATGGCTACACCTTC. This codes for CASSHRQGGSYGYTF.

The chain carries TRBV20-1 and TRBJ1-2; perhaps TRBD1 as D (6 bases). This CDR3 contains 16 residues. Germline V gene data show CDR1 as DFQATT and CDR2 as SNEGSKA (reference sequence). The V end was cut by 5 bases, the J end by 4 bases, with 23 bases between. The DNA for the CDR3 is TGCAGTGCTCCGGGCCTCGACAGGTTGGTTCCCTATGGCTACACCTTC. Protein: CSAPGLDRLVPYGYTF.

J is TRBJ2-3 and V is TRBV20-1; 14 bases align to TRBD2. The CDR3 is made up of 17 amino acids. Unmatched junction bases numbered 7, after V lost 3 bases and J lost 2 bases. CDR1 is DFQATT and CDR2 is SNEGSKA in the germline V gene (reference sequence). Here the CDR3 DNA reads TGCAGTGCTAGGCCCGGACTAGCGGGGGGATTCACAGATACGCAGTATTTT. Protein sequence: CSARPGLAGGFTDTQYF.

This clonotype was picked up a small number of times. The chain is built from TRBV20-1 and TRBJ1-2; the D is unclear. Germline V gives CDR1 DFQATT, CDR2 SNEGSKA (reference sequence). This CDR3 has 12 residues. V was trimmed by 3 bases and J by 2 bases, leaving 7 bases between them. The CDR3 spells CSASGPNYGYTF. The CDR3 DNA reads as TGCAGTGCTAGTGGTCCGAACTATGGCTACACCTTC.

The rearrangement joins TRBV6-6 to TRBJ2-7, with no clear D. Trimming left V 1 base short and J 2 bases short, with 6 bases between. Germline lookup yields CDR1 MNHNY and CDR2 SVGAGI (reference sequence). CDR3 size: 13 residues. CDR3 protein: CASSYLVTYEQYF. In DNA form, the CDR3 reads TGTGCCAGCAGTTACTTGGTTACCTACGAGCAGTACTTC.

A few counts support this clonotype. V and J are TRBV10-2 and TRBJ1-3; D possibly corresponds to TRBD1 (6 bases). Trimming removed 6 bases at V and 0 bases at J, with 15 bases between. The CDR3 runs to 16 residues. Germline assignment: CDR1 WSHSY and CDR2 SAAADI. As DNA, the CDR3 is TGCGCCAGCAGACGCCAGGGGATCGACTCTGGAAACACCATATATTTT. Translated: CASRRQGIDSGNTIYF.